This T cell receptor beta chain appears in the sequencing data of a study of T cells in narcolepsy. Profiled with immunoSEQ multiplex PCR; TCRdb holds only in-frame clones, not every one. The repertoire holds some 32,000 clones, with 79% as singletons. CDR3 length: 13 residues. Germline CDR1 LGHNT, CDR2 FRNRAP. Trimming took off 4 bases at V and 0 bases at J, with 7 bases between the two ends. The TCR was taken from a human donor in good health. Material for sequencing was memory (CD45RA-) CD4+ T cells from blood. The rearrangement joins TRBV12-5 to TRBJ2-7; D not resolved. CDR3: CASGSTSSYEQYF. The CDR3 DNA reads as TGTGCTAGTGGTTCAACCAGCTCCTACGAGCAGTACTTC.